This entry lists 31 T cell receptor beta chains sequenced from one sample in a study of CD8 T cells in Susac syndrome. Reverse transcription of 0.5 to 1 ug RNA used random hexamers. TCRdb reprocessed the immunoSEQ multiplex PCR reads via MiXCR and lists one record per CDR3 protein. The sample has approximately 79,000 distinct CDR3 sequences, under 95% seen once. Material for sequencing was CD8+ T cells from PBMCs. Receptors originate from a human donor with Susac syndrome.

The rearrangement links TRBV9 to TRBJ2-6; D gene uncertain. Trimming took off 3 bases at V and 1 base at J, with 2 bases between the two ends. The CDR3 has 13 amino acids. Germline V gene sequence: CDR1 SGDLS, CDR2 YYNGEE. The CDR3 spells CASSASGANVLTF. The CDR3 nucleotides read TGTGCCAGCAGCGCTTCTGGGGCCAACGTCCTGACTTTC.

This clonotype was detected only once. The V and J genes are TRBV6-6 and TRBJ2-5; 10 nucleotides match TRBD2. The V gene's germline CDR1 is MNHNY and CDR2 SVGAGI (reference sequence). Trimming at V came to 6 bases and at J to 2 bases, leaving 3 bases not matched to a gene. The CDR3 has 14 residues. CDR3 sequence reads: CASRSSGGQETQYF. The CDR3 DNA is TGTGCCAGCAGAAGTAGCGGGGGGCAAGAGACCCAGTACTTC.

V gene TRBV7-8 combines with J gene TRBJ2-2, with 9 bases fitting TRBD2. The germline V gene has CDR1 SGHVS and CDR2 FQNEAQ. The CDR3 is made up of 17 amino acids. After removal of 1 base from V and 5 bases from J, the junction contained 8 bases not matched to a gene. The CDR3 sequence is CASSLEPGLAATGELFF. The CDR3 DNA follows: TGTGCCAGCAGCTTAGAACCGGGACTAGCAGCAACCGGGGAGCTGTTTTTT. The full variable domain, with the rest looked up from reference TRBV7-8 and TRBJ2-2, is GAGVSQSPRYKVAKRGQDVALRCDPISGHVSLFWYQQALGQGPEFLTYFQNEAQLDKSGLPSDRFFAERPEGSVSTLKIQRTQQEDSAVYLCASSLEPGLAATGELFFGEGSRLTVL.

The CDR3 region has the DNA TGTGCCAGCAGTTTAAGTCAGGTGAACACCGGGGAGCTGTTTTTT. As protein: CASSLSQVNTGELFF. V usage is TRBV27 and J usage is TRBJ2-2; D gene uncertain. CDR1 and CDR2 from the germline V gene are MNHEY and SMNVEV (reference sequence). Trimming removed 2 bases at V and 1 base at J, with 8 bases between. This CDR3 has 15 residues.

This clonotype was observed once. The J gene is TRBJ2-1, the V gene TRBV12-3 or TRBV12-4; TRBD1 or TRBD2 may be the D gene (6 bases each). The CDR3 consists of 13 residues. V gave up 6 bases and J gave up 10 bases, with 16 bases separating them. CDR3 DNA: TGTGCCAGCAGCACCGGCCCCGGGGGCGAGCAGTTCTTC. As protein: CASSTGPGGEQFF.

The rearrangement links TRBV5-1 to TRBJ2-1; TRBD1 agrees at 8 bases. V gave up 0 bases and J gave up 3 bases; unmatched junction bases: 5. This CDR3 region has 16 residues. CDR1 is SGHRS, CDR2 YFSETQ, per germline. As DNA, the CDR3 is TGCGCCAGCAGCTTGGGGACAGGGCGTTTCTACAATGAGCAGTTCTTC. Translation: CASSLGTGRFYNEQFF.

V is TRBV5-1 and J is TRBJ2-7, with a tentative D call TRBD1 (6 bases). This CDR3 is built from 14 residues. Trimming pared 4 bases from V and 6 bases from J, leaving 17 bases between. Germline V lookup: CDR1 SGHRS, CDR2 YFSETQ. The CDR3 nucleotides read TGCGCCAGCAGCCCCGGACAGAGGGCCGGCGAGCAGTACTTC. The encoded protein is CASSPGQRAGEQYF.

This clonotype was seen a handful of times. The CDR3 bases are TGTGCCTGGAGTGTCGGGACGGCGAGCAATCAGCCCCAGCATTTT. This sequence encodes CAWSVGTASNQPQHF. V is TRBV30 and J is TRBJ1-5; D might be TRBD1 (5 bases). The CDR3 runs 15 residues. V lost 0 bases and J 1 base, leaving 10 bases between the germline ends. Germline V gene data show CDR1 as GTSNPN and CDR2 as SVGIG (reference sequence).

The CDR3 bases are TGTGCCAGCAGGTCTCTAGCGGGGGGGCCGAGTAATGAGCAGTTCTTC. Translated: CASRSLAGGPSNEQFF. V usage is TRBV2 and J usage is TRBJ2-1; 12 bases align to TRBD2. This CDR3 is 16 amino acids long. J was trimmed by 7 bases and V by 6 bases; bases with no gene match: 10. Germline CDR1 and CDR2: SNHLY and FYNNEI.

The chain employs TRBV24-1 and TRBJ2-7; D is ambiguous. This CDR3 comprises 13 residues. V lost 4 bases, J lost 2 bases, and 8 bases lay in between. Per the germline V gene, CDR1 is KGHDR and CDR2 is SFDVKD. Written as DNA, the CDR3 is TGTGCCACCAGTGACCGCCGCACCTACGAGCAGTACTTC. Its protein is CATSDRRTYEQYF.

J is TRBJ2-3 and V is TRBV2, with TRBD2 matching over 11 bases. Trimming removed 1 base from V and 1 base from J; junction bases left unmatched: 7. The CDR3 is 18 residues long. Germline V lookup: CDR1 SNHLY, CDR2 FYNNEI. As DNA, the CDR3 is TGTGCCAGCAGTGAAGAGGTAGCGGGAGGGCCTGGCACAGATACGCAGTATTTT. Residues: CASSEEVAGGPGTDTQYF.

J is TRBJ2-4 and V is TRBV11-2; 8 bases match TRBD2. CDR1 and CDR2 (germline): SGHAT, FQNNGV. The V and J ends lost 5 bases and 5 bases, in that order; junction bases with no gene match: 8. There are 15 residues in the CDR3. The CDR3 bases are TGTGCCAGCAGCCCCTCGGCGGGAGGCCAAAACATTCAGTACTTC. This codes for CASSPSAGGQNIQYF.

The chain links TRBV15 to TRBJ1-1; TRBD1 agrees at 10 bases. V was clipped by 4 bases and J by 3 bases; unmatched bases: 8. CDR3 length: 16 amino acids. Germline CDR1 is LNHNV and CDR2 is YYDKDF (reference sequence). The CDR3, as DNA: TGTGCCACCAGCATCGGGACAGGGGCTGCGGACACTGAAGCTTTCTTT. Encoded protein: CATSIGTGAADTEAFF. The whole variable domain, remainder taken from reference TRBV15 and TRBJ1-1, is DAMVIQNPRYQVTQFGKPVTLSCSQTLNHNVMYWYQQKSSQAPKLLFHYYDKDFNNEADTPDNFQSRRPNTSFCFLDIRSPGLGDTAMYLCATSIGTGAADTEAFFGQGTRLTVV.

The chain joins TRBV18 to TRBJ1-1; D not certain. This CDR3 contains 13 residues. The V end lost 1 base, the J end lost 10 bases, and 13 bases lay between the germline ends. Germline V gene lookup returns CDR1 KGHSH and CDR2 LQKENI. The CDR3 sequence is CASSPRPRSAAFF. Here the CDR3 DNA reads TGTGCCAGCTCACCACGTCCCCGGTCAGCAGCTTTCTTT.

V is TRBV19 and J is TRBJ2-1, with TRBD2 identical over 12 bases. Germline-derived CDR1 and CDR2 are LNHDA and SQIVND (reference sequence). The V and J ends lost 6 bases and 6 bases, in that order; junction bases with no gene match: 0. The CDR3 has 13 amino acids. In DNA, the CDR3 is TGTGCCAGTAGACTAGCGGGAGGCAATGAGCAGTTCTTC. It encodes CASRLAGGNEQFF.

CDR3: CASSPTWSNQPQHF. CDR3 DNA: TGTGCCAGCAGCCCGACGTGGAGCAATCAGCCCCAGCATTTT. The rearrangement uses TRBV6-6 and TRBJ1-5; D gene ambiguous. V was clipped by 6 bases and J by 1 base, with 10 bases between them. The germline V gene encodes CDR1 MNHNY and CDR2 SVGAGI (reference sequence). This CDR3 contains 14 residues.

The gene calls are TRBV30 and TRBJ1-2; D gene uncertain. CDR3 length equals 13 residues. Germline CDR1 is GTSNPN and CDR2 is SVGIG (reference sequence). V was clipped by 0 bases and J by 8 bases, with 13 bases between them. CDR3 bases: TGTGCCTGGAGTGTACCGAGGCATGGGGGCTACACCTTC. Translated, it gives CAWSVPRHGGYTF.

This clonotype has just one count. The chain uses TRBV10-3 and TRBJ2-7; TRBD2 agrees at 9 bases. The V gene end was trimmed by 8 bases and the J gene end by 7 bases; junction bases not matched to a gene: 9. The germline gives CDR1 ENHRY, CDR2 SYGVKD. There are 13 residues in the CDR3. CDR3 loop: CAIGDSGSFEQYF. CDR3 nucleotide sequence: TGTGCCATCGGGGATAGCGGGAGCTTTGAGCAGTACTTC.

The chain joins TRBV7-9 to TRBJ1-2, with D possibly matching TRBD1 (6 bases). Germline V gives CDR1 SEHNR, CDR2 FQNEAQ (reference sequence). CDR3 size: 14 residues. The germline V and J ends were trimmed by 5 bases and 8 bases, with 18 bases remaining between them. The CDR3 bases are TGTGCCAGCAGCCCCAACAGGGCATCGGACGGCTACACCTTC. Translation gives CASSPNRASDGYTF.

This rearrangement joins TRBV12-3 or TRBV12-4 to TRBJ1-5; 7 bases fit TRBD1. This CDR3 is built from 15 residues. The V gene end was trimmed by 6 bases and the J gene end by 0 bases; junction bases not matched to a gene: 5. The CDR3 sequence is CASRSQGNSNQPQHF. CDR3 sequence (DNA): TGTGCCAGCAGATCACAGGGGAATAGCAATCAGCCCCAGCATTTT.

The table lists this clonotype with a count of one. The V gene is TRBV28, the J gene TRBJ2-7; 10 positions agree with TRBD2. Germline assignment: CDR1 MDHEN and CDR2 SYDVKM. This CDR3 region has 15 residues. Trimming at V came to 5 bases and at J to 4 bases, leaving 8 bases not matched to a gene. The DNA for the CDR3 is TGTGCCAGCAGTACTTTAGCGGGAGGAAGATACGAGCAGTACTTC. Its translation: CASSTLAGGRYEQYF.

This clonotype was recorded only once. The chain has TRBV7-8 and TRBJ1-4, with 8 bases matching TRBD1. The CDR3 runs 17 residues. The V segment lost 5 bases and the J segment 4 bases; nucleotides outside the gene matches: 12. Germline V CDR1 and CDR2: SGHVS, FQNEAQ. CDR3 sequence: CASSPTPDRAFNEKLFF. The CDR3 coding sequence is TGTGCCAGCAGCCCGACCCCGGACAGGGCGTTTAATGAAAAACTGTTTTTT.

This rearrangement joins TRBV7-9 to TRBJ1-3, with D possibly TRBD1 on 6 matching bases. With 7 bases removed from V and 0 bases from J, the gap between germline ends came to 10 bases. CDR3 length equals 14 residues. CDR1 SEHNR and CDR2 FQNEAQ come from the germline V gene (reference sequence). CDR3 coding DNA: TGTGCCAGCACTTTGGACAGCTCTGGAAACACCATATATTTT. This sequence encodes CASTLDSSGNTIYF.

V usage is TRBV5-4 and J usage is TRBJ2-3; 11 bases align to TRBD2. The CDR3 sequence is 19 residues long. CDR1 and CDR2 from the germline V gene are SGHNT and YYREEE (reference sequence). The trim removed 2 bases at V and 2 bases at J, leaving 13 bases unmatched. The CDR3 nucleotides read TGTGCCAGCAGCTTTAGACTAGCGGGGACAAACCCTAACACAGATACGCAGTATTTT. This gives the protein CASSFRLAGTNPNTDTQYF.

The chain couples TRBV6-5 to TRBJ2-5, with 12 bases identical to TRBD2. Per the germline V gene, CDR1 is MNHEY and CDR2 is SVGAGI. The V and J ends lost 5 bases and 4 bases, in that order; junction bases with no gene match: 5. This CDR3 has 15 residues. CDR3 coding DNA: TGTGCCAGCAGTCCTAGCGGGGGGGCCTCAGAGACCCAGTACTTC. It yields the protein CASSPSGGASETQYF.

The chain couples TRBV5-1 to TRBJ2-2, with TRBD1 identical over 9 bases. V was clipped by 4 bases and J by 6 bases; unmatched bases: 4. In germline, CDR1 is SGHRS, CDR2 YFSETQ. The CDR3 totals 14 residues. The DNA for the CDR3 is TGCGCCAGCAGCGGGGGACAGGGAGCCGGGGAGCTGTTTTTT. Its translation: CASSGGQGAGELFF.

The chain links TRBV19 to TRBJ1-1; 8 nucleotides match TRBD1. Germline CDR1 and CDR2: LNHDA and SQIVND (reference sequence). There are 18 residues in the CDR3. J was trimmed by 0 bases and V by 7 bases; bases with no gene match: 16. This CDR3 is CASKSATYRGGMNTEAFF. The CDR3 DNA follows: TGTGCCAGTAAGTCAGCAACTTACAGGGGGGGGATGAACACTGAAGCTTTCTTT. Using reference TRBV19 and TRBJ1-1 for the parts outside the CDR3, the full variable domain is DGGITQSPKYLFRKEGQNVTLSCEQNLNHDAMYWYRQDPGQGLRLIYYSQIVNDFQKGDIAEGYSVSREKKESFPLTVTSAQKNPTAFYLCASKSATYRGGMNTEAFFGQGTRLTVV.

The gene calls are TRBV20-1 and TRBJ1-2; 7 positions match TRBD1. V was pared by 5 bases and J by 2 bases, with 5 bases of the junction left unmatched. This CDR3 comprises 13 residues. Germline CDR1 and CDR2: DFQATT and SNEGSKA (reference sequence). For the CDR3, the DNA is TGCAGTGCTCGGGACAGCGTGAACTATGGCTACACCTTC. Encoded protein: CSARDSVNYGYTF.

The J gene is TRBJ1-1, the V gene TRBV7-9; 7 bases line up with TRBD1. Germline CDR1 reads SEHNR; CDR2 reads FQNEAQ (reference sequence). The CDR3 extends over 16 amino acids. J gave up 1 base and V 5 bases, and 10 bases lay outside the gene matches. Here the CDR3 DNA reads TGTGCCAGCAGCCGACTACAGGGGACAAAGAACACTGAAGCTTTCTTT. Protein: CASSRLQGTKNTEAFF.

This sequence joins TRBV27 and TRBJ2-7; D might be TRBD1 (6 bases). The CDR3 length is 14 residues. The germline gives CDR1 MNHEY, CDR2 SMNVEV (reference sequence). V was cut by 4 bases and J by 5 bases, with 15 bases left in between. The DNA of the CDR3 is TGTGCCAGCAGTTCCCTCTTAGGGGGACACGAGCAGTACTTC. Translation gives CASSSLLGGHEQYF.

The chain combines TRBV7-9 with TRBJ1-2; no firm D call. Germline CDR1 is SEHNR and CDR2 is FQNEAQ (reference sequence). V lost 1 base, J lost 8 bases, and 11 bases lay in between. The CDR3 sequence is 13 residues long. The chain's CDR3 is CASSLGGFRGYTF. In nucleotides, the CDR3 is TGTGCCAGCAGCTTAGGAGGGTTCAGAGGCTACACCTTC.